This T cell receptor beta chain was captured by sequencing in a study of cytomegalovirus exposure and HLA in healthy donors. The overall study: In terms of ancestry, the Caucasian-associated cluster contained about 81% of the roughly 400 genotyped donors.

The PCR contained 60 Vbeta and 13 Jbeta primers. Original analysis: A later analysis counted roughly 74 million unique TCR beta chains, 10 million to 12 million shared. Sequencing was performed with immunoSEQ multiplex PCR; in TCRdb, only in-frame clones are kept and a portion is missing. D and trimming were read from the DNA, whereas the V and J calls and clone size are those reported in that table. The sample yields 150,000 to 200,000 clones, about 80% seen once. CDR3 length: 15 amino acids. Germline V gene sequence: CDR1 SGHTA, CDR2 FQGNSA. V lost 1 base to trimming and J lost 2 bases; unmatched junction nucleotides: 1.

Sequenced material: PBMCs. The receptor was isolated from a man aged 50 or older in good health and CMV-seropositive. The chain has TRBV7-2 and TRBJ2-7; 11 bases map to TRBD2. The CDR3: CASSLGLAGTYEQYF. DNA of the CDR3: TGTGCCAGCAGCTTAGGACTAGCGGGGACCTACGAGCAGTACTTC.